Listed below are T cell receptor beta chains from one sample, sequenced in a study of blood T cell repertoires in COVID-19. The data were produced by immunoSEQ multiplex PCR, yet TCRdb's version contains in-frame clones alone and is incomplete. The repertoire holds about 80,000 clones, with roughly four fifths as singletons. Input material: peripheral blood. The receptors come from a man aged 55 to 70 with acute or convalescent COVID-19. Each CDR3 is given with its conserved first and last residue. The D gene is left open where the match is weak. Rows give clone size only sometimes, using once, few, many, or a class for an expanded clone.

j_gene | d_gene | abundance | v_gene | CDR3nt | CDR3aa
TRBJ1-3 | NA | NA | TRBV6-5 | TGTGCCAGCAGTTACTCGTTAGATTCCTCTGGAAACACCATATATTTT | CASSYSLDSSGNTIYF
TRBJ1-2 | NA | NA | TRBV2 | TGTGCCAGCAGTGCAGACACTAACTATGGCTACACCTTC | CASSADTNYGYTF
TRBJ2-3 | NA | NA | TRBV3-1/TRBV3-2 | TGTGCCAGCAGCCAAGATTCAGAGAGACTAGGGACAGATACGCAGTATTTT | CASSQDSERLGTDTQYF
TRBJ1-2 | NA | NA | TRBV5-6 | TGTGCCAGCAGCTTGGAATCCCCAGGAACCTATGGCTACACCTTC | CASSLESPGTYGYTF
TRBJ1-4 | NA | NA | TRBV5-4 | TGTGCCAGCAGCCCTAGCTCCGGGACTTTGGGCGAAAAACTGTTTTTT | CASSPSSGTLGEKLFF
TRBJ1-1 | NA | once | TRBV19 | TGTGCCAGTAGTCCCGGGACATTCATTGGCACTGAAGCTTTCTTT | CASSPGTFIGTEAFF
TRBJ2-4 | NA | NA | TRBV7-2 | TGTGCCAGCAGTCTGAGGGGTGGTGCCGGGACTCAAAACATTCAGTACTTC | CASSLRGGAGTQNIQYF
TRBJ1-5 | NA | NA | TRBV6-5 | TGTGCCAGCACTACAGCCAGCAATCAGCCCCAGCATTTT | CASTTASNQPQHF
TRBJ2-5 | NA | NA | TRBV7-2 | TGTGCCAGCAGCTTAGGTGGGGCTCAAGAGACCCAGTACTTC | CASSLGGAQETQYF
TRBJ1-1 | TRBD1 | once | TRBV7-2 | TGTGCCAGCAAACAGGGGGCCGCCACTGAAGCTTTCTTT | CASKQGAATEAFF
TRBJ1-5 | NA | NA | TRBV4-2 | TGTGCCAGCAGCCCAGGGATCGGCAATCAGCCCCAGCATTTT | CASSPGIGNQPQHF
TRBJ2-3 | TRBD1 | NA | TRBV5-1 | TGCGCCAGCAGCTCAGGGGGTTCAGATACGCAGTATTTT | CASSSGGSDTQYF
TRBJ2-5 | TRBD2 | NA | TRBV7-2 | TGTGCCAGCAGCTTGGGCGGGAGCCAAGAGACCCAGTACTTC | CASSLGGSQETQYF
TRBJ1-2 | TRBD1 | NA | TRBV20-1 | TGCAGTGCTAGTGACAGGGGGCTCGGCTACACCTTC | CSASDRGLGYTF
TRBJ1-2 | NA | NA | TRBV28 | TGTGCCAGCACCCACGGAGGCCTTTCGGCCTATGCTAACTATGGCTACACCTTC | CASTHGGLSAYANYGYTF
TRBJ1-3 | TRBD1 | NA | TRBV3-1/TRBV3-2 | TGTGCCAGCAGCCCCCTTGGACAGGGGGCGATCACCATATATTTT | CASSPLGQGAITIYF
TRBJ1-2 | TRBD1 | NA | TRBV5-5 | TGTGCCAGCAGCTGGGACAGGGGAGGCTATGGCTACACCTTC | CASSWDRGGYGYTF
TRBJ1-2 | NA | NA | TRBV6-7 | TGTGCCAGCAGCCCCCAGGGATTCTATGGCTACACCTTC | CASSPQGFYGYTF
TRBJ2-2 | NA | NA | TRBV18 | TGTGCCAGCTCAGAGGCGTTGTCGGGCGGGGAGCTGTTTTTT | CASSEALSGGELFF
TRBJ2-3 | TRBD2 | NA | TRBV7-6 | TGTGCCAGCAGCTTAGTGGCTAGCGGGGGGGCCACAGATACGCAGTATTTT | CASSLVASGGATDTQYF
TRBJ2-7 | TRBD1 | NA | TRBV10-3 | TGTGCCATCAGTGACCGACAGGGGACCTCCTACGAGCAGTACTTC | CAISDRQGTSYEQYF
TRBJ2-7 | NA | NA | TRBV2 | TGTGCCAGCACCTTCCAAGACAGTCCTCGTGAGCAGTACTTC | CASTFQDSPREQYF
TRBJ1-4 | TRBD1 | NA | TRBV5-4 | TGTGCCAGCAGCTCGCCAGGACAGGGAACTAATGAAAAACTGTTTTTT | CASSSPGQGTNEKLFF
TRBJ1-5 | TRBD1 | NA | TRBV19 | TGTGCCACCCGGGACAGCCTAAATCAGCCCCAGCATTTT | CATRDSLNQPQHF
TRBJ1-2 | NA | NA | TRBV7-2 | TGTGCCAGCAGTCCCGCCCAGAACTATGGCTACACCTTC | CASSPAQNYGYTF
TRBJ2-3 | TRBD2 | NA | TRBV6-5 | TGTGCCAGCAGTTACCCGACTAGCGGGGGCCAGAGGGAGCAGTATTTT | CASSYPTSGGQREQYF
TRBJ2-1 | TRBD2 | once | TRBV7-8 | TGTGCCAGCAGCTTATCTAGCGGGGGGGTTTTGTTCTTC | CASSLSSGGVLFF
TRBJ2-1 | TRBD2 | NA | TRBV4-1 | TGCGCCAGCAGCCAAGTCCGGGGCCTAGCGGGGGGGCCTGAGGAGCAGTTCTTC | CASSQVRGLAGGPEEQFF
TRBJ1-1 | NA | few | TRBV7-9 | TGTGCCAGCAGCTCCTGGACTTCGAACACTGAAGCTTTCTTT | CASSSWTSNTEAFF
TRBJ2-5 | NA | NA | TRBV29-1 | TGCAGCGTCCCCGCCGGGACAAGCCAAGAGACCCAGTACTTC | CSVPAGTSQETQYF
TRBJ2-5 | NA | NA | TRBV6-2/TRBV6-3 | TGTGCCAGCAGTTATGTGTCGGTACAAGAGACCCAGTACTTC | CASSYVSVQETQYF
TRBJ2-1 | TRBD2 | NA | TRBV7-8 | TGTGCCAGCAGCCCCAGGGCTAGCGGGGGGCTCGGTGGAAATGAGCAGTTCTTC | CASSPRASGGLGGNEQFF
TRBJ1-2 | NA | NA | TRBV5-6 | TGTGCCAGCCTGAGGGTAGCTAACTATGGCTACACCTTC | CASLRVANYGYTF
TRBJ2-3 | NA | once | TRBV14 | TGTGCCAGCAGCCAAAGGAGTCGGGGAGATACGCAGTATTTT | CASSQRSRGDTQYF
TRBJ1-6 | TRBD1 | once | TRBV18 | TGTGCCAGCTCAGCCGGGACAGCTAATTCACCCCTCCACTTT | CASSAGTANSPLHF
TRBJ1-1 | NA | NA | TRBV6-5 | TGTGCCAGCCACCCGGGCAGGGGCCCGAACACTGAAGCTTTCTTT | CASHPGRGPNTEAFF
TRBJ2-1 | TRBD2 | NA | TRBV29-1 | TGCAGCGGGACTAGCGGGCACAATGAGCAGTTCTTC | CSGTSGHNEQFF
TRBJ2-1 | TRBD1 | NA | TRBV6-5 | TGTGCCAGCAGCTCCCCGGGACAGTACAATGAGCAGTTCTTC | CASSSPGQYNEQFF
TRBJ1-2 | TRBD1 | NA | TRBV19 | TGTGCCAGTTTCCGGGACAGGGGCTACACCTTC | CASFRDRGYTF
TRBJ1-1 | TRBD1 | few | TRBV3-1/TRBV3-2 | TGTGCCAGCAGCCGAAGGACAGGGGGCTCTTCCACTGAAGCTTTCTTT | CASSRRTGGSSTEAFF
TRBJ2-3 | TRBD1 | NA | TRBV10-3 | TGTGCCATCAGTGACCTGAGACAGGGTGGAAGCACAGATACGCAGTATTTT | CAISDLRQGGSTDTQYF